The rows below give T cell receptor beta chains drawn from one sample of a study of response to subunit inactivated influenza vaccine. From the RT-PCR reads, TCRdb called clonotypes with MiXCR, one entry per CDR3 protein. The sample lists more than 450,000 distinct CDR3 sequences; 12% were seen once. This material consisted of PBMCs from blood, taken on the day of vaccination. These receptors were collected from a man aged 50 or older who received an inactivated influenza vaccine. CDR3s include the opening cysteine and the closing phenylalanine or tryptophan. Each record gives: J gene, V gene, D gene, clone size, CDR3 DNA, CDR3 protein. A D gene is named only where the DNA matches it firmly. The listing skips clone size in some rows; elsewhere it reads once, few, many or a size class.

J: TRBJ2-1
V: TRBV11-2
D: TRBD2
size: few
DNA: TGTGCCAGCAGCGCACTAGCGGGGGCTCCTTTCGGGGGATTCTTC
CDR3: CASSALAGAPFGGFF

J: TRBJ2-3
V: TRBV20-1
D: TRBD2
size: -
DNA: TGCAGTGCTAGCGGACTAGCGGGAGGCCAGACTAGCACAGATACGCAGTATTTT
CDR3: CSASGLAGGQTSTDTQYF

J: TRBJ2-3
V: TRBV20-1
D: TRBD1
size: -
DNA: TGCAGTGCCACCACAGGGGGTTGGACAGATACGCAGTATTTT
CDR3: CSATTGGWTDTQYF

J: TRBJ2-7
V: TRBV6-1
D: -
size: few
DNA: TGTGCCAGCAGCACCGACAGGTCCGCCTACGAGCAGTACTTC
CDR3: CASSTDRSAYEQYF

J: TRBJ2-2
V: TRBV20-1
D: -
size: few
DNA: TGCAGTGCTGTCCCCGGCGGCGGCTTGAACACCGGGGAGCTGTTTTTT
CDR3: CSAVPGGGLNTGELFF

J: TRBJ2-2
V: TRBV9
D: TRBD2
size: -
DNA: TGTGCCAGCAGCGCCGGGACTAGCGTGGGCACCGGGGAGCTGTTTTTT
CDR3: CASSAGTSVGTGELFF

J: TRBJ2-2
V: TRBV29-1
D: -
size: many
DNA: TGCAGCGTTGAAGGCGGGTCATTGAACACCGGGGAGCTGTTTTTT
CDR3: CSVEGGSLNTGELFF

J: TRBJ2-2
V: TRBV3-1
D: -
size: -
DNA: TGTGCCAGCAGCGCCGGGGGGCCGAACACCGGGGAGCTGTTTTTT
CDR3: CASSAGGPNTGELFF

J: TRBJ2-1
V: TRBV27
D: TRBD2
size: -
DNA: TGTGCCAGCAGCAGGACTAGCGGGAGATATGAGCAGTTCTTC
CDR3: CASSRTSGRYEQFF

J: TRBJ2-1
V: TRBV12-3/TRBV12-4
D: TRBD1
size: few
DNA: TGTGCCAGCAGGGGGACAGTTAGCAATGAGCAGTTCTTC
CDR3: CASRGTVSNEQFF

J: TRBJ2-1
V: TRBV20-1
D: TRBD1
size: few
DNA: TGCAGTGCCCGATTTGGACAGGGTGGGCCCTACAATGAGCAGTTCTTC
CDR3: CSARFGQGGPYNEQFF

J: TRBJ1-6
V: TRBV15
D: -
size: few
DNA: TGTGCCACCAGCAGAGATCAAGGGGACTCACCCCTCCACTTT
CDR3: CATSRDQGDSPLHF

J: TRBJ1-4
V: TRBV5-1
D: -
size: -
DNA: TGCGCCAGCAGCTTGGCCCTTGGGCGGGGTGCTGAAAAACTGTTTTTT
CDR3: CASSLALGRGAEKLFF

J: TRBJ2-4
V: TRBV20-1
D: -
size: -
DNA: TGCAGTGCTAGAGTTTTCGCCAGACTCAAAAACATTCAGTACTTC
CDR3: CSARVFARLKNIQYF

J: TRBJ2-2
V: TRBV20-1
D: -
size: -
DNA: TGCAGTGCTAAGAGAGGAGGGAGAGCGAACACCGGGGAGCTGTTTTTT
CDR3: CSAKRGGRANTGELFF

J: TRBJ2-7
V: TRBV7-9
D: TRBD1
size: -
DNA: TGTGCCAGCAGCTTTTACCGGGACAGGGTTTACGAGCAGTACTTC
CDR3: CASSFYRDRVYEQYF

J: TRBJ1-1
V: TRBV27
D: TRBD1
size: few
DNA: TGTGCCAGCAGTTTATCGACCTACAATCCAGGGGGCCGGGAGAACACTGAAGCTTTCTTT
CDR3: CASSLSTYNPGGRENTEAFF

J: TRBJ2-5
V: TRBV2
D: -
size: -
DNA: TGTGCCAGCACCCGTCGCACCGCGGGTCAGACCCAGTACTTC
CDR3: CASTRRTAGQTQYF

J: TRBJ2-3
V: TRBV6-5
D: -
size: -
DNA: TGTGCCAGCAGTACTGCTGGGATGGGTGGCACAGATACGCAGTATTTT
CDR3: CASSTAGMGGTDTQYF

J: TRBJ1-5
V: TRBV3-1
D: -
size: few
DNA: TGTGCCAGCAGCCATATGGGTCAGCCCCAGCATTTT
CDR3: CASSHMGQPQHF

J: TRBJ1-1
V: TRBV6-5
D: -
size: -
DNA: TGTGCCAGCAGTTACTCGGGGGAGGGGACTGAAGCTTTCTTT
CDR3: CASSYSGEGTEAFF

J: TRBJ1-5
V: TRBV6-1
D: TRBD1
size: -
DNA: TGTGCCAGCAGTAGAGCGGGACAGGGATTTATTCAGCCCCAGCATTTT
CDR3: CASSRAGQGFIQPQHF

J: TRBJ1-5
V: TRBV10-3
D: TRBD1
size: -
DNA: TGTGCCTCCCGGGACAGTAGGAATCAGCCCCAGCATTTT
CDR3: CASRDSRNQPQHF

J: TRBJ2-5
V: TRBV4-2
D: -
size: few
DNA: TGTGCCAGCAGCCAAGATTCTCCGGTGGCCCAGGAGACCCAGTACTTC
CDR3: CASSQDSPVAQETQYF

J: TRBJ2-1
V: TRBV7-8
D: -
size: few
DNA: TGTGCCAGCAGCTCCCCGGGGGCCAACAATGAGCAGTTCTTC
CDR3: CASSSPGANNEQFF

J: TRBJ2-7
V: TRBV3-1
D: -
size: -
DNA: TGTGCCAGCAGCCAAGTTCCAGGACCCTACGAGCAGTACTTC
CDR3: CASSQVPGPYEQYF

J: TRBJ2-5
V: TRBV7-9
D: -
size: few
DNA: TGTGCCAGCAGCGGAGCAGCGGTCGGACAAGAGACCCAGTACTTC
CDR3: CASSGAAVGQETQYF

J: TRBJ2-7
V: TRBV20-1
D: -
size: many
DNA: TGCAGTGCTAGAGATTCCAGACACTCCTACGAGCAGTACTTC
CDR3: CSARDSRHSYEQYF

J: TRBJ2-5
V: TRBV15
D: -
size: few
DNA: TGTGCCACCAGCATAGGGCTAAGGGCAGGGGATGGAGAGACCCAGTACTTC
CDR3: CATSIGLRAGDGETQYF

J: TRBJ2-5
V: TRBV20-1
D: TRBD2
size: -
DNA: TGCAGTGCTAGAAAGGCGGGGGGCCAAGAGACCCAGTACTTC
CDR3: CSARKAGGQETQYF

J: TRBJ2-7
V: TRBV18
D: TRBD1
size: -
DNA: TGTGCCAGCTCACCACCTAACAGGGGCCACGAGCAGTACTTC
CDR3: CASSPPNRGHEQYF

J: TRBJ1-5
V: TRBV7-2
D: -
size: -
DNA: TGTGCCAGCAGCTTAGCGGGTGCAGGGATCAATCAGCCCCAGCATTTT
CDR3: CASSLAGAGINQPQHF

J: TRBJ2-2
V: TRBV7-9
D: TRBD2
size: few
DNA: TGTGCCAGCAGCCACGGGTTAGCGGGAGTAGAAACCGGGGAGCTGTTTTTT
CDR3: CASSHGLAGVETGELFF

J: TRBJ1-4
V: TRBV10-3
D: -
size: -
DNA: TGTGCCATCAGGAAGAGCGCAACTAATGAAAAACTGTTTTTT
CDR3: CAIRKSATNEKLFF

J: TRBJ1-4
V: TRBV12-3/TRBV12-4
D: TRBD1
size: few
DNA: TGTGCCAGCAGTCCCAAACAGGGGGCGCGGGGTGAAAAACTGTTTTTT
CDR3: CASSPKQGARGEKLFF

J: TRBJ2-5
V: TRBV20-1
D: -
size: -
DNA: TGCAGTGCTAGAGATCCGACGGGGGAGACCCAGTACTTC
CDR3: CSARDPTGETQYF

J: TRBJ2-5
V: TRBV5-1
D: -
size: -
DNA: TGCGCCAGCAGCTTAACACAGGGCCACCAAGAGACCCAGTACTTC
CDR3: CASSLTQGHQETQYF

J: TRBJ2-1
V: TRBV4-3
D: TRBD2
size: -
DNA: TGCGCCAGCAGCCAACCCAAGGGCGGGGGGCCCTCCTACAATGAGCAGTTCTTC
CDR3: CASSQPKGGGPSYNEQFF

J: TRBJ1-1
V: TRBV10-3
D: -
size: -
DNA: TGTGCCATCAGTTACCATGAAGACCTTGGTTTGGCTTTCTTT
CDR3: CAISYHEDLGLAFF

J: TRBJ2-2
V: TRBV14
D: TRBD1
size: few
DNA: TGTGCCAGCAGCCAAGATCCAGGGGGCCACACCGGGGAGCTGTTTTTT
CDR3: CASSQDPGGHTGELFF

J: TRBJ2-2
V: TRBV28
D: -
size: many
DNA: TGTGCCAGCAGTTCGACAGCAATGGCGGACACCGGGGAGCTGTTTTTT
CDR3: CASSSTAMADTGELFF

J: TRBJ2-3
V: TRBV20-1
D: TRBD1
size: few
DNA: TGCAGTGCTAAATCCGGGACAGGTGGAGCCACGCAGTATTTT
CDR3: CSAKSGTGGATQYF

J: TRBJ2-3
V: TRBV7-9
D: -
size: -
DNA: TGTGCCAGCAGCTTAGGGGACTTCATGACAGATACGCAGTATTTT
CDR3: CASSLGDFMTDTQYF

J: TRBJ2-1
V: TRBV10-3
D: TRBD2
size: few
DNA: TGTGCCATCAGTGCCCTAGCGGGAGGGACCGCGGGGACTGAGCAGTTCTTC
CDR3: CAISALAGGTAGTEQFF

J: TRBJ2-5
V: TRBV5-4
D: TRBD2
size: -
DNA: TGTGCCAGCAGCTCAAGGACTAGCGGGGATAAAGAGACCCAGTACTTC
CDR3: CASSSRTSGDKETQYF

J: TRBJ2-3
V: TRBV20-1
D: TRBD2
size: few
DNA: TGCAGTGCTAGCCGGACTAGCGGGGGCCCCACAGATACGCAGTATTTT
CDR3: CSASRTSGGPTDTQYF

J: TRBJ2-5
V: TRBV7-2
D: -
size: -
DNA: TGTGCCAGCAGCGGGGATAGCCTTTTTTTGTACCAAGAGACCCAGTACTTC
CDR3: CASSGDSLFLYQETQYF

J: TRBJ2-5
V: TRBV7-3
D: -
size: few
DNA: TGTGCCAGCAGCTTAAGCGCCGGGGAGACCCAGTACTTC
CDR3: CASSLSAGETQYF

J: TRBJ2-1
V: TRBV24-1
D: TRBD2
size: many
DNA: TGTGCCACCAGTGATTCCCGGACTAGCGGAATACTCAATGAGCAGTTCTTC
CDR3: CATSDSRTSGILNEQFF

J: TRBJ1-4
V: TRBV6-1
D: -
size: many
DNA: TGTGCCAGCAGTGGACACCTCGGGGGGGGGAGAGATGAAAAACTGTTTTTT
CDR3: CASSGHLGGGRDEKLFF